The present T cell receptor beta chain was sequenced within a study of monozygotic twins with cystic fibrosis. This table comes from immunoSEQ multiplex PCR, and its TCRdb copy is limited to in-frame clones, with some not included. The sample has about 36,000 clones, over 75% seen once. Germline values: CDR1 LGHNA, CDR2 YNFKEQ. The V end was cut by 4 bases, the J end by 8 bases, with 15 bases between. CDR3 size: 15 residues. The sequencing input was blood. The V and J genes are TRBV4-2 and TRBJ1-6; D ambiguous. The TCR comes from a girl aged 2-15 years with cystic fibrosis. The CDR3 nucleotides are TGTGCCAGCAGCCTGGGATCATACTCGGATTCACCCCTCCACTTT. This sequence encodes CASSLGSYSDSPLHF.